The source of this TCR beta chain is a study of T-cell reconstitution after alpha-beta-depleted transplantation in children. TCRbeta library preparation incorporated unique molecular identifiers. TCRdb reprocessed the PCR reads with MiXCR, giving one entry per CDR3 protein. The sample lists around 960,000 distinct CDR3 sequences; around 30% were seen once. CDR1 SGHRS and CDR2 YFSETQ come from the germline V gene. The CDR3 totals 14 residues. With 1 base removed from V and 9 bases from J, the gap between germline ends came to 16 bases. This clonotype was observed at least ten times. The rearrangement links TRBV5-1 to TRBJ1-2; unclear D gene. The receptor was isolated from a boy younger than two who had a stem cell transplant for SCID, so the T cells may come from the graft donor. Sequences were derived from PBMCs, mostly from graft donor cells, sampled 360 days after TCRalphabeta/CD19-depleted stem cell transplant. The CDR3 coding sequence is TGCGCCAGCAGCTTGCACAGAAAGAATTCGAGCTACACCTTC. It encodes CASSLHRKNSSYTF.